This TCR beta chain is from a study of identical twins. Study-level points and caveats: Alpha sequences out of frame and shared by twins had excess low generation probability. A cross-sectional statistical analysis, not follow-up of the same donors, supported the conclusions. Recombination models fit unrelated individuals' TCR alpha sharing but underestimated twins'.

Through template switching, a universal primer site was introduced, and the cDNA contained unique molecular identifiers. TCRdb used MiXCR to reprocess the 5' RACE reads, holding one entry per CDR3 protein. The data hold around 340,000 distinct CDR3 sequences, with around 9.7% observed a single time. The ends were cut back, 3 bases at V and 8 bases at J, with 5 bases in the middle. In germline, CDR1 is MDHEN, CDR2 SYDVKM. The length of the CDR3 is 11 residues. This clonotype was detected ten times or more. Its antigen is currently unknown. This TCR was recovered from a woman aged 50 to 60 in good health. The sequenced material came from naive T cells sorted from blood. The chain carries TRBV28 and TRBJ2-1; D unresolved. The chain's CDR3 is CASSFKDEQFF. For the CDR3, the DNA is TGTGCCAGCAGTTTCAAGGATGAGCAGTTCTTC.